This T cell receptor (beta chain) was captured by sequencing in a study of blood T cell repertoires in COVID-19. Repertoires were generated with immunoSEQ multiplex PCR, while TCRdb's copy carries only in-frame clones and drops some. The sample carries fewer than 200,000 clones, about 80% recorded once. The CDR3 consists of 13 residues. Between the trimmed V and J ends, which lost 2 bases and 6 bases, there was a span of 5 bases. The V gene is TRBV12-3 or TRBV12-4, the J gene TRBJ1-6, with D uncertain. Material for sequencing was peripheral blood. This TCR was recovered from a man aged 65 to 79 with active or convalescent COVID-19. The chain's CDR3 is CASSLHSNSPLHF. DNA for the CDR3: TGTGCCAGCAGTTTACACAGTAATTCACCCCTCCACTTT.